These 30 T cell receptor beta chains were all obtained from the same sample, sequenced in a study of spatial heterogeneity in lung cancer. Indicated time point: blood at routine non-recurrence follow-up after resection. Extraction of whole RNA from tumor, nontumor lung or frozen PBMC preceded unsorted sequencing. Each CDR3 protein is one row after TCRdb ran MiXCR on the 5' RACE reads. Here the sample spans about 25,000 distinct CDR3 sequences, roughly 6% being singletons. Specimen: PBMCs, collected at follow-up. These receptors originate from a male donor with early-stage non-small cell lung cancer.

This clonotype was observed many times. This rearrangement joins TRBV11-2 to TRBJ2-1, with 7 bases aligning to TRBD1. The germline CDR1 and CDR2 sequences are SGHAT and FQNNGV. The length of the CDR3 is 13 residues. V shed 2 bases and J 8 bases; nucleotides not matched to a gene: 3. The CDR3 is CASSLNRGDEQFF. The CDR3 DNA reads as TGTGCCAGCAGCTTAAACAGGGGAGATGAGCAGTTCTTC.

This clonotype was counted ten times or more. The chain uses TRBV18 and TRBJ1-1; D is possibly TRBD1 (5 bases). In germline, CDR1 is KGHSH, CDR2 LQKENI. The V gene lost 5 bases and the J gene lost 1 base, with 8 bases spanning the gap. CDR3 length: 13 residues. CDR3 in amino acids: CASSGTANTEAFF. The CDR3 coding sequence is TGTGCCAGCTCAGGGACGGCGAACACTGAAGCTTTCTTT.

As to this clonotype: The junction and the germline gene differ at one end; a read error may be behind it. The chain has TRBV7-3 and TRBJ2-3, with 8 bases identical to TRBD2. The germline gives CDR1 SGHTA, CDR2 FQGTGA. This CDR3 region has 15 residues. DNA for the CDR3: TGTGCCAGCTGTGGCGGGACTAGAGTCACAGATACGCAGTTTTTT. Translation: CASCGGTRVTDTQFF.

This clonotype was picked up many times. The chain links TRBV5-1 to TRBJ1-3; D ambiguous. Trimming removed 6 bases at V and 0 bases at J, with 10 bases between. Per the germline V gene, CDR1 is SGHRS and CDR2 is YFSETQ. The CDR3 contains 14 residues. The CDR3 is CASKAGTSGNTIYF. In nucleotides, the CDR3 is TGCGCCAGCAAAGCGGGAACCTCTGGAAACACCATATATTTT.

This clonotype was observed many times. The J gene is TRBJ1-1, the V gene TRBV6-5; tentative D call: TRBD1 (5 bases). With 6 bases removed from V and 3 bases from J, the gap between germline ends came to 14 bases. Germline V CDR1 and CDR2: MNHEY, SVGAGI. This CDR3 region has 14 residues. The CDR3 region is CASSLGAADTEAFF. Here the CDR3 DNA reads TGTGCCAGCAGCCTAGGGGCTGCGGACACTGAAGCTTTCTTT.

This clonotype appeared many times. V is TRBV12-3 or TRBV12-4 and J is TRBJ1-5; no firm D call. The CDR3 has 14 residues. Trimming pared 7 bases from V and 0 bases from J, leaving 10 bases between. The CDR3 region is CASTQGNSNQPQHF. In DNA form, the CDR3 reads TGTGCCAGCACCCAAGGGAATAGCAATCAGCCCCAGCATTTT.

This clonotype was detected ten times or more. The chain combines TRBV10-2 with TRBJ1-1; possibly TRBD1 for D (5 bases). The germline V gene encodes CDR1 WSHSY and CDR2 SAAADI. The CDR3 extends over 13 amino acids. With 7 bases removed from V and 8 bases from J, the gap between germline ends came to 17 bases. This CDR3 is CASTRPPGDEAFF. CDR3 bases: TGCGCCAGCACGCGGCCCCCGGGGGACGAAGCTTTCTTT.

The chain employs TRBV10-3 and TRBJ2-3, with TRBD2 matching 8 bases. V lost 5 bases, J lost 1 base, and 8 bases stayed unmatched. Germline loops: CDR1 ENHRY, CDR2 SYGVKD. The CDR3 is 16 amino acids. The CDR3 nucleotides are TGTGCCATCAGTTCTGATCCGGGACTAGGCACAGATACGCAGTATTTT. Translated, it gives CAISSDPGLGTDTQYF.

In this sample, this clonotype turned up many times. The chain links TRBV9 to TRBJ2-6; D tentatively fits TRBD1 or TRBD2 (7 bases each). With 0 bases removed from V and 3 bases from J, the gap between germline ends came to 13 bases. The CDR3 has 17 amino acids. Germline V gene data show CDR1 as SGDLS and CDR2 as YYNGEE. CDR3: CASSVEGGGNGANVLTF. In nucleotides, the CDR3 is TGTGCCAGCAGCGTAGAGGGAGGGGGCAATGGGGCCAACGTCCTGACTTTC.

A note on this clonotype: Just one base apart from a much larger clone, this may be a read error. V is TRBV3-1 and J is TRBJ1-1; D unclear. The germline V gene encodes CDR1 LGHDT and CDR2 YNNKEL (reference sequence). CDR3 size: 14 residues. The CDR3 sequence is CANSQNNPGTEAFF. The DNA for the CDR3 is TGTGCCAACAGCCAAAACAACCCGGGGACTGAAGCTTTCTTT.

Concerning this clonotype itself: A clone one base away is much larger, so this may be a read error. V is TRBV19 and J is TRBJ1-4, with D possibly matching TRBD1 (6 bases). Germline assignment: CDR1 LNHDA and CDR2 SQIVND (reference sequence). The CDR3 totals 15 residues. This CDR3 is CASSAYRANNKKLFF. The CDR3 nucleotides are TGTGCCAGTAGTGCCTACAGGGCGAATAATAAAAAACTGTTTTTT.

This clonotype was seen repeatedly, ten times or more. The CDR3 region is CATQGEYSNQPQHF. Here the CDR3 DNA reads TGTGCCACCCAGGGGGAATATAGCAATCAGCCCCAGCATTTT. This sequence joins TRBV6-2 or TRBV6-3 and TRBJ1-5; 7 nucleotides match TRBD1. Trimming at V came to 10 bases and at J to 0 bases, leaving 6 bases not matched to a gene. Germline CDR1 MNHEY, CDR2 SVGEGT. The CDR3 totals 14 residues.

The sample holds many counts of this clonotype. The chain has TRBV10-3 and TRBJ2-5, with 10 bases that match TRBD2. The CDR3 consists of 15 residues. Germline CDR1 reads ENHRY; CDR2 reads SYGVKD. With 10 bases clipped from V and 2 bases from J, the junction kept 10 bases outside the gene matches. DNA of the CDR3: TGTGCCACCAAGGGTCTAGCGGGGGTGCAAGAGACCCAGTACTTC. As protein: CATKGLAGVQETQYF.

There are many counts of this clonotype. The chain joins TRBV12-3 or TRBV12-4 to TRBJ1-4; 8 bases map to TRBD1. V lost 4 bases, J lost 15 bases, and 10 bases stayed unmatched. The CDR3 runs to 13 residues. CDR3 residues: CASSSDRAGILFF. CDR3 bases: TGTGCCAGCAGTTCGGACAGGGCCGGGATCTTGTTTTTT.

This clonotype was seen at least ten times. The chain recombines TRBV12-5 with TRBJ2-2, with D maybe TRBD1 (6 bases). Germline CDR1 and CDR2: LGHNT and FRNRAP. The ends were cut back, 5 bases at V and 0 bases at J, with 10 bases in the middle. This CDR3 is built from 15 residues. As DNA, the CDR3 is TGTGCTAGTGGTCTCGGGACAACGAACACCGGGGAGCTGTTTTTT. As protein: CASGLGTTNTGELFF. Full variable domain (outside the CDR3, taken from reference TRBV12-5 and TRBJ2-2): DARVTQTPRHKVTEMGQEVTMRCQPILGHNTVFWYRQTMMQGLELLAYFRNRAPLDDSGMPKDRFSAEMPDATLATLKIQPSEPRDSAVYFCASGLGTTNTGELFFGEGSRLTVL.

This clonotype was seen repeatedly, ten times or more. The chain carries TRBV5-1 and TRBJ2-5; 10 bases line up with TRBD2. J lost 3 bases, V lost 4 bases, and 3 bases had no gene match. The CDR3 is 14 residues long. Germline-derived CDR1 and CDR2 are SGHRS and YFSETQ. CDR3 DNA sequence: TGCGCCAGCAGCCACCTAGCGGGAGAAGAGACCCAGTACTTC. It translates to CASSHLAGEETQYF.

This clonotype appeared many times. The chain couples TRBV12-3 or TRBV12-4 to TRBJ1-5; 7 bases fit TRBD1. Unmatched junction bases numbered 6, after V lost 5 bases and J lost 5 bases. The CDR3 has 14 residues. CDR3 in DNA: TGTGCCAGCAGTGACCAGGGGGAGGATCAGCCCCAGCATTTT. This encodes CASSDQGEDQPQHF.

Ten or more counts support this clonotype. The J gene is TRBJ1-2, the V gene TRBV4-1, with 7 bases aligning to TRBD1. CDR3 length equals 15 residues. CDR1 and CDR2 (germline): MGHRA, YSYEKL. Losses at the gene ends were 1 base for V and 0 bases for J; bases not matched to a gene: 2. CDR3 loop: CASSQGQGANYGYTF. The CDR3 bases are TGCGCCAGCAGCCAAGGGCAGGGGGCTAACTATGGCTACACCTTC.

This clonotype has just a few counts. This sequence joins TRBV7-9 and TRBJ2-1, with 8 nucleotides matching TRBD1. The CDR3 is 14 amino acids. Germline lookup yields CDR1 SEHNR and CDR2 FQNEAQ (reference sequence). V lost 4 bases and J lost 6; bases outside the gene matches: 5. This chain's CDR3 is CASSSAGQGNEQFF. The CDR3 nucleotides read TGTGCCAGCAGCTCCGCCGGACAGGGCAATGAGCAGTTCTTC.

This clonotype was seen only a few times. The chain has TRBV27 and TRBJ1-2; 8 positions agree with TRBD1. CDR1 is MNHEY, CDR2 SMNVEV, per germline (reference sequence). V lost 8 bases to trimming and J lost 2 bases; unmatched junction nucleotides: 7. This CDR3 is 14 amino acids long. CDR3 in DNA: TGTGCCAGCCTAGAACAGGGGGTAAACTATGGCTACACCTTC. Protein: CASLEQGVNYGYTF.

This clonotype came up many times. CDR3 loop: CASKQSEGGRSEQFF. The CDR3 DNA follows: TGTGCCAGCAAACAGAGCGAGGGGGGCCGTAGTGAGCAGTTCTTC. This rearrangement joins TRBV12-3 or TRBV12-4 to TRBJ2-1; TRBD1 or TRBD2 may be the D gene (6 bases each). The V end was cut by 7 bases, the J end by 9 bases, with 22 bases between. The CDR3 length is 15 residues.

The chain carries TRBV3-1 and TRBJ1-1; D is perhaps TRBD1 (5 bases). The CDR3 covers 15 residues. Trimming removed 6 bases from V and 1 base from J, with 15 bases in between. Looked up from germline, CDR1 is LGHDT and CDR2 is YNNKEL (reference sequence). CDR3 in amino acids: CASRGPGTPNTEAFF. CDR3 bases: TGTGCCAGCAGGGGACCCGGGACTCCGAACACTGAAGCTTTCTTT.

This clonotype was counted at least ten times. The chain joins TRBV11-2 to TRBJ2-2, with TRBD1 matching 9 bases. The V and J ends lost 5 bases and 5 bases, in that order; junction bases with no gene match: 3. CDR1 and CDR2 (germline): SGHAT, FQNNGV. This CDR3 spans 14 amino acids. For the CDR3, the DNA is TGTGCCAGCAGCGGGACAGGGAAAACCGGGGAGCTGTTTTTT. This codes for CASSGTGKTGELFF.

About this clonotype: A much larger clone differs from this one at a single base, so this may be a read error. V gene TRBV6-6 combines with J gene TRBJ2-4, with D unclear. The V end lost 5 bases, the J end lost 3 bases, and 17 bases lay between the germline ends. Germline V gene sequence: CDR1 MNHNY, CDR2 SVGAGI (reference sequence). The CDR3 is made up of 16 amino acids. The CDR3 spells CASSRPSETDKNIQYF. The CDR3 region has the DNA TGTGCCAGCAGTCGACCGTCTGAAACGGACAAAAACATTCAGTACTTC.

This chain connects TRBV18 to TRBJ2-7; TRBD2 agrees at 9 bases. The V gene's germline CDR1 is KGHSH and CDR2 LQKENI. V gave up 11 bases and J gave up 4 bases; unmatched junction bases: 9. The CDR3 runs 13 residues. CDR3 nucleotides: TGTGCCCTCGGCGGGAGGGGTTCTTACGAGCAGTACGTC. Protein: CALGGRGSYEQYV.

This clonotype was picked up many times. The rearrangement joins TRBV2 to TRBJ1-1, with a possible D match to TRBD1 (6 bases). Between the trimmed V and J ends, which lost 2 bases and 6 bases, there was a span of 16 bases. The CDR3 sequence is 15 residues long. Germline assignment: CDR1 SNHLY and CDR2 FYNNEI. CDR3 protein: CASSELPQKGAEAFF. In DNA form, the CDR3 reads TGTGCCAGCAGTGAATTACCACAGAAGGGGGCTGAAGCTTTCTTT.

This clonotype was counted ten times or more. This chain connects TRBV28 to TRBJ1-3; the D gene is possibly TRBD1 (6 bases). Germline V gene lookup returns CDR1 MDHEN and CDR2 SYDVKM. V lost 2 bases and J lost 1, with 12 bases in between. There are 16 residues in the CDR3. In DNA, the CDR3 is TGTGCCAGCAGTTTAACGGCAGGGGCTTCTGGAAACACCATATATTTT. Protein sequence: CASSLTAGASGNTIYF.

Ten or more counts support this clonotype. The chain couples TRBV3-1 to TRBJ1-5; TRBD1 matches at 7 bases. The germline gives CDR1 LGHDT, CDR2 YNNKEL (reference sequence). V shed 1 base, J shed 4 bases, and the junction held 4 bases outside the gene matches. CDR3 length: 15 residues. CDR3 in DNA: TGTGCCAGCAGCCAAGCGAAGGGGGCGAATCAGCCCCAGCATTTT. Translating gives CASSQAKGANQPQHF.

There are a few counts of this clonotype. The rearrangement links TRBV6-5 to TRBJ1-2; weak D call: TRBD1 (6 bases). The V end was cut by 6 bases, the J end by 4 bases, with 18 bases between. The germline V gene has CDR1 MNHEY and CDR2 SVGAGI. The CDR3 consists of 15 residues. The CDR3 region is CASRRGGRPVYGYTF. The CDR3 DNA is TGTGCCAGCAGACGCGGGGGGCGCCCAGTCTATGGCTACACCTTC.

Ten or more counts support this clonotype. This chain uses TRBV20-1 with TRBJ2-5; no definite D call. The germline CDR1 and CDR2 sequences are DFQATT and SNEGSKA (reference sequence). The V and J ends lost 6 bases and 5 bases respectively, with 13 bases between them. This CDR3 spans 12 amino acids. The CDR3 sequence: CSAIPQWETQYF. In DNA, the CDR3 is TGCAGTGCAATCCCGCAATGGGAGACCCAGTACTTC.